This is a list of T cell receptor beta chains from one sample in a study of cytomegalovirus exposure and HLA in healthy donors. Repertoires were generated with immunoSEQ multiplex PCR, while TCRdb's copy carries only in-frame clones and drops some. Of more than 95,000 clones detected, around 80% appear once; the ten largest clones hold more than 7%. Sequenced material: PBMCs. These TCRs come from a woman aged 45-59 years in good health and CMV-seropositive. The CDR3 runs from the conserved cysteine through the conserved F or W. D genes are given only for firm matches. Clone size is stated in some rows and not others, as once, few, many or a class when expanded.

TRBD1 | TRBJ1-2 | TRBV6-1 | . | CASRRDRGNYGYTF | TGTGCCAGCAGGCGGGACAGGGGTAACTATGGCTACACCTTC
TRBD2 | TRBJ2-3 | TRBV5-1 | few | CASRLAGAADTQYF | TGCGCCAGCCGACTAGCGGGGGCCGCAGATACGCAGTATTTT
. | TRBJ2-7 | TRBV2 | . | CASSGHWTAAYEQYF | TGTGCCAGCAGTGGGCACTGGACAGCCGCCTACGAGCAGTACTTC
TRBD2 | TRBJ2-1 | TRBV19 | once | CASQFGLAGGYNEQFF | TGTGCCAGCCAATTCGGATTAGCGGGAGGTTACAATGAGCAGTTCTTC
TRBD2 | TRBJ2-1 | TRBV7-9 | . | CASSLASDWTSGYDEQFF | TGTGCCAGCAGCTTAGCCTCAGATTGGACTAGCGGGTATGATGAGCAGTTCTTC
TRBD1 | TRBJ2-5 | TRBV5-4 | . | CASSLGQGKQETQYF | TGTGCCAGCAGCTTGGGACAGGGGAAACAAGAGACCCAGTACTTC
. | TRBJ1-1 | TRBV6-5 | few | CASNRGNTEAFF | TGTGCCAGCAACCGGGGGAACACTGAAGCTTTCTTT
TRBD2 | TRBJ2-1 | TRBV12-5 | . | CASVLAGNDEQFF | TGTGCTAGTGTTCTAGCGGGGAATGATGAGCAGTTCTTC
TRBD1 | TRBJ1-5 | TRBV19 | . | CASSIGQGAWQPQHF | TGTGCCAGTAGTATTGGGCAGGGGGCATGGCAGCCCCAGCATTTT
TRBD2 | TRBJ2-3 | TRBV7-9 | few | CASSPGLAGIDTQYF | TGTGCCAGCAGCCCCGGGCTAGCGGGAATAGATACGCAGTATTTT
. | TRBJ1-1 | TRBV5-6 | . | CASSSGWMNTEAFF | TGTGCCAGCAGCTCAGGCTGGATGAACACTGAAGCTTTCTTT
TRBD2 | TRBJ2-1 | TRBV4-1 | . | CASSQESLAGGDEQFF | TGCGCCAGCAGCCAAGAAAGCCTAGCGGGGGGGGATGAGCAGTTCTTC
TRBD2 | TRBJ2-1 | TRBV5-4 | . | CASSPGLNYNEQFF | TGTGCCAGCAGCCCGGGACTAAACTACAATGAGCAGTTCTTC
. | TRBJ2-7 | TRBV6-1 | . | CASSEVADSYEQYF | TGTGCCAGCAGTGAGGTCGCAGACTCCTACGAGCAGTACTTC
TRBD1 | TRBJ2-7 | TRBV6-5 | . | CASRPRDRGSYEQYF | TGTGCCAGCAGGCCACGGGACAGGGGCTCCTACGAGCAGTACTTC
. | TRBJ2-2 | TRBV29-1 | . | CSVRFDRNTGELFF | TGCAGCGTTCGATTCGACAGGAACACCGGGGAGCTGTTTTTT
TRBD1 | TRBJ1-4 | TRBV30 | . | CAWLDLTGAPNEKLFF | TGTGCCTGGCTAGACCTGACAGGGGCCCCTAATGAAAAACTGTTTTTT
TRBD2 | TRBJ2-1 | TRBV6-5 | . | CASSYGTSGFYNEQFF | TGTGCCAGCAGTTACGGGACTAGCGGTTTTTACAATGAGCAGTTCTTC
. | TRBJ1-1 | TRBV7-9 | . | CASSLAGAIEAFF | TGTGCCAGCAGCTTAGCGGGGGCGATTGAAGCTTTCTTT
TRBD2 | TRBJ2-7 | TRBV6-6 | . | CASSYWVSGRGYEQYF | TGTGCCAGCAGTTACTGGGTTAGCGGGAGAGGCTACGAGCAGTACTTC
TRBD1 | TRBJ1-5 | TRBV4-1 | . | CASSFRRQGANQPQHF | TGCGCCAGCAGCTTTCGCAGACAGGGGGCGAATCAGCCCCAGCATTTT
. | TRBJ1-2 | TRBV29-1 | once | CSVEESNYGYTF | TGCAGCGTTGAGGAGAGCAACTATGGCTACACCTTC
. | TRBJ2-7 | TRBV13 | . | CASSFFRGSSYEQYF | TGTGCCAGCAGCTTTTTTAGGGGGAGCTCCTACGAGCAGTACTTC
. | TRBJ1-5 | TRBV10-2 | . | CASTGGFLQPQHF | TGCGCCAGCACCGGGGGATTTTTGCAGCCCCAGCATTTT
TRBD2 | TRBJ2-2 | TRBV10-3 | . | CAIRLAGITGELFF | TGTGCCATCAGGCTAGCGGGGATAACCGGGGAGCTGTTTTTT
TRBD1 | TRBJ2-1 | TRBV11-2 | . | CASSPDRARNEQFF | TGTGCCAGCAGCCCGGACAGGGCTAGGAATGAGCAGTTCTTC
. | TRBJ2-7 | TRBV7-2 | few | CASTTVSYEQYF | TGTGCCAGCACGACAGTTTCCTACGAGCAGTACTTC
TRBD1 | TRBJ1-4 | TRBV9 | . | CASSNTGANEKLFF | TGTGCCAGCAGCAACACAGGGGCCAATGAAAAACTGTTTTTT
TRBD1 | TRBJ2-5 | TRBV6-5 | . | CASSDRVVGTQYF | TGTGCCAGCAGTGACAGGGTAGTGGGGACCCAGTACTTC
TRBD1 | TRBJ1-1 | TRBV18 | . | CASSATFRQGGGTEAFF | TGTGCCAGCTCAGCAACATTCCGACAGGGAGGAGGGACTGAAGCTTTCTTT
TRBD2 | TRBJ2-1 | TRBV5-5 | . | CASSYSGRRGGGSRDEQFF | TGTGCCAGCAGCTATAGCGGGAGACGGGGTGGGGGGAGTAGGGATGAGCAGTTCTTC
. | TRBJ2-3 | TRBV9 | . | CASSVRGIDTQYF | TGTGCCAGCAGCGTACGGGGAATCGATACGCAGTATTTT
. | TRBJ2-5 | TRBV11-2 | . | CASSLNPQQGETQYF | TGTGCCAGCAGCCTCAACCCCCAACAGGGAGAGACCCAGTACTTC
TRBD2 | TRBJ2-5 | TRBV5-1 | . | CASSALGLAGRETQYF | TGCGCCAGCAGCGCCCTCGGACTAGCGGGTAGAGAGACCCAGTACTTC
TRBD1 | TRBJ1-4 | TRBV18 | . | CASSPPGTGDEKLFF | TGTGCCAGCTCACCTCCCGGGACAGGGGATGAAAAACTGTTTTTT
. | TRBJ1-2 | TRBV10-3 | . | CAITLNREGSYGYTF | TGTGCCATCACTTTAAACAGGGAAGGATCATATGGCTACACCTTC
. | TRBJ1-1 | TRBV4-3 | few | CASSQEWQGQTEAFF | TGCGCCAGCAGCCAAGAATGGCAGGGGCAAACTGAAGCTTTCTTT
TRBD2 | TRBJ2-1 | TRBV7-2 | . | CASSPTSGVDNEQFF | TGTGCCAGCAGCCCGACTAGCGGGGTCGACAATGAGCAGTTCTTC
TRBD2 | TRBJ2-3 | TRBV4-1 | . | CASMKLAGVTDTQYF | TGCGCCAGCATGAAACTAGCGGGAGTCACAGATACGCAGTATTTT
TRBD2 | TRBJ2-7 | TRBV9 | . | CASSLSGTSHEQYF | TGTGCCAGCAGCCTGTCGGGGACTAGTCACGAGCAGTACTTC
TRBD2 | TRBJ2-3 | TRBV7-9 | . | CASRMGTSGGLDTQYF | TGTGCCAGCAGGATGGGGACTAGCGGGGGTCTTGATACGCAGTATTTT
. | TRBJ2-7 | TRBV9 | . | CASSAGGSTSYEQYF | TGTGCCAGCAGCGCGGGGGGCTCAACCTCCTACGAGCAGTACTTC
TRBD2 | TRBJ2-3 | TRBV27 | . | CASSLGLAGSDTQYF | TGTGCCAGCAGTTTAGGACTAGCGGGGTCGGATACGCAGTACTTT
. | TRBJ1-1 | TRBV6-5 | few | CASSLQGGYTEAFF | TGTGCCAGCAGTTTACAGGGCGGGTACACTGAAGCTTTCTTT
TRBD2 | TRBJ2-3 | TRBV18 | . | CASSQGLAGAADTQYF | TGTGCCAGCTCCCAGGGACTAGCGGGAGCGGCAGATACGCAGTATTTT
TRBD1 | TRBJ2-2 | TRBV6-6 | . | CASTTGTGTTGELFF | TGTGCCAGCACAACCGGGACAGGGACCACCGGGGAGCTGTTTTTT
TRBD1 | TRBJ1-2 | TRBV5-1 | . | CASSGETGNGRGYTF | TGCGCCAGCAGCGGGGAGACAGGGAACGGCCGCGGCTACACCTTC
. | TRBJ2-1 | TRBV7-3 | once | CASSLGIGYNEQFF | TGTGCCAGCAGCCTCGGGATAGGATACAATGAGCAGTTCTTC